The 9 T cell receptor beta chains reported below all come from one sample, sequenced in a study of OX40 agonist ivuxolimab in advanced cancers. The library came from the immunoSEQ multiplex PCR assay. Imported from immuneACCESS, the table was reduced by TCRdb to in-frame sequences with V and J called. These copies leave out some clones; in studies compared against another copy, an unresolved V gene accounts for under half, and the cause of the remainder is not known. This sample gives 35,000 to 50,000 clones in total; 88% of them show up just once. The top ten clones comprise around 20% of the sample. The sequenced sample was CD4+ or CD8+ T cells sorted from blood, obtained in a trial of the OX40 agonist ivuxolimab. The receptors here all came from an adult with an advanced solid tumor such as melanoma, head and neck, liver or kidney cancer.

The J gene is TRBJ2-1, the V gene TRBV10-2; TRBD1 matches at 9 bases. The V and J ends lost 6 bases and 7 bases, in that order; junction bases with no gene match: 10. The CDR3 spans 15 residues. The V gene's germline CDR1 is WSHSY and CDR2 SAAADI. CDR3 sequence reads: CASSLTGGAGNEQFF. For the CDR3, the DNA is TGCGCCAGCAGCTTAACAGGGGGCGCAGGTAATGAGCAGTTCTTC.

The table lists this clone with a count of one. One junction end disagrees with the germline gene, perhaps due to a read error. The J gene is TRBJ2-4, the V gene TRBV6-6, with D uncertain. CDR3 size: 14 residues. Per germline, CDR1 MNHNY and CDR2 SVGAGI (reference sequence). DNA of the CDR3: TGTGCCAGCAGTTACTCGGCAGCCCAAAACATTCAGTACTTC. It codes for CASSYSAAQNIQYF.

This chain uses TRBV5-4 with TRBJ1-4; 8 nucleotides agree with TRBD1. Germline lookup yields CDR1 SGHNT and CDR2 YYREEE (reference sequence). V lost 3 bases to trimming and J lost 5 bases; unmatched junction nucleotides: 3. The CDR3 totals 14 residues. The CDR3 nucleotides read TGTGCCAGCAGCTCGGACAGGGCCAATGAAAAACTGTTTTTT. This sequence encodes CASSSDRANEKLFF. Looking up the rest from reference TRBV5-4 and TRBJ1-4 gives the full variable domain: ETGVTQSPTHLIKTRGQQVTLRCSSQSGHNTVSWYQQALGQGPQFIFQYYREEENGRGNFPPRFSGLQFPNYSSELNVNALELDDSALYLCASSSDRANEKLFFGSGTQLSVL.

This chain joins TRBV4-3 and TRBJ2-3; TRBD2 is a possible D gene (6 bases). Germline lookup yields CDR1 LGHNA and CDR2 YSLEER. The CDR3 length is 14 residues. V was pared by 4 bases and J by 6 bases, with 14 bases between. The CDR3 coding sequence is TGCGCCAGCAGCCCCTCTCCGGCGGGGGATACGCAGTATTTT. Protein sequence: CASSPSPAGDTQYF.

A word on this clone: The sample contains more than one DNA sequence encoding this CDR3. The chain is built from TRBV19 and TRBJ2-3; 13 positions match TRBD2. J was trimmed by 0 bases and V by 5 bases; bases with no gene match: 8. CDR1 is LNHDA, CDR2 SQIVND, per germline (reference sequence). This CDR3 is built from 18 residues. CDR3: CASSLGLAGVESTDTQYF. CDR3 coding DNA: TGTGCCAGTAGTCTCGGACTAGCGGGGGTTGAGAGCACAGATACGCAGTATTTT.

The CDR3 region is CASSIPNTEAFF. As DNA, the CDR3 is TGTGCCAGCAGCATACCAAACACTGAAGCTTTCTTT. The chain couples TRBV6-6 to TRBJ1-1; unclear D gene. The ends were cut back, 6 bases at V and 2 bases at J, with 7 bases in the middle. Germline V gene data show CDR1 as MNHNY and CDR2 as SVGAGI (reference sequence). The CDR3 length is 12 residues.

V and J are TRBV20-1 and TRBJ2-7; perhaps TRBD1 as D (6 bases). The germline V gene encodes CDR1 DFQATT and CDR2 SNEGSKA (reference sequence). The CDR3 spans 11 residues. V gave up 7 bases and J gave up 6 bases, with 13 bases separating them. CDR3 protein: CSVLQGSEQYV. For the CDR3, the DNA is TGCAGTGTATTACAGGGTTCCGAGCAGTACGTC.

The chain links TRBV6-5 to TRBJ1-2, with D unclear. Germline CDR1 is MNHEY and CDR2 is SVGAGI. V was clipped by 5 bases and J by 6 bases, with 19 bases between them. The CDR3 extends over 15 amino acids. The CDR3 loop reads CASSPTETHVNGYTF. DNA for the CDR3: TGTGCCAGCAGTCCGACGGAGACCCATGTCAATGGCTACACCTTC.

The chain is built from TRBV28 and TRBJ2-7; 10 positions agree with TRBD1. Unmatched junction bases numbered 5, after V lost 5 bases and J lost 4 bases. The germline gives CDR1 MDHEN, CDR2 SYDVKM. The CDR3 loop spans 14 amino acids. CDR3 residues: CASSPQGQGYEQYV. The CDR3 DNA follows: TGTGCCAGCAGTCCCCAGGGACAGGGGTACGAGCAGTACGTC.